Only one count was recorded for the clone carrying this T cell receptor (beta chain). Its antigen is not known. Looked up from germline, CDR1 is SGDLS and CDR2 is YYNGEE. The V gene lost 2 bases and the J gene lost 6 bases, with 11 bases spanning the gap. The CDR3 length is 14 residues. This record comes from a study of OX40 agonist ivuxolimab in advanced cancers. Study-wide points: The study did not work out the antigen specificity of the expanded peripheral T cells.

Assay: immunoSEQ multiplex PCR; the TCRdb copy retains only in-frame clones and omits some. In the table there are about 69,000 clones, around 90% of which are singletons. The source material was CD4+ or CD8+ T cells sorted from blood, sampled in a trial of the OX40 agonist ivuxolimab. The TCR comes from an adult with an advanced solid tumor such as melanoma, head and neck, liver or kidney cancer. V gene TRBV9 combines with J gene TRBJ1-4, with TRBD1 as a possible D gene (6 bases). CDR3 sequence: CASSVRDTHEKLFF. As DNA, the CDR3 is TGTGCCAGCAGCGTGCGGGACACGCATGAAAAACTGTTTTTT.